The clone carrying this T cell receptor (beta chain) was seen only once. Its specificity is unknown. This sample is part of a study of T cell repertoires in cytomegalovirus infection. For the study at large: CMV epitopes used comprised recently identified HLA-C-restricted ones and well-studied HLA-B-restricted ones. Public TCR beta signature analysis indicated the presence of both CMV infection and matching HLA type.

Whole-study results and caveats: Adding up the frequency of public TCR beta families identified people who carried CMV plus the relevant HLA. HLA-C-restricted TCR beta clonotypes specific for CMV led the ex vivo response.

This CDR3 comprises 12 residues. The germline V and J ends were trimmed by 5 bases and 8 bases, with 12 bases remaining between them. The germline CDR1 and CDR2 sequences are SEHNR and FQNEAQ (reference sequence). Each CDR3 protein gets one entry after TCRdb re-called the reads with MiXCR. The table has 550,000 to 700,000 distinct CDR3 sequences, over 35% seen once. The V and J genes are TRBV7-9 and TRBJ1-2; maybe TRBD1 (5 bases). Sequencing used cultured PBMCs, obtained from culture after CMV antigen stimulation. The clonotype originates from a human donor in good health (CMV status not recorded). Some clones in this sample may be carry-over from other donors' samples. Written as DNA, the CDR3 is TGTGCCAGCAGCCGGGACCTTCGGGGCTACACCTTC. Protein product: CASSRDLRGYTF.